The 10 T cell receptor beta chains in this list originate from one sample, sequenced in a study of blood T cell repertoires in COVID-19. Profiled with immunoSEQ multiplex PCR; TCRdb holds only in-frame clones, not every one. The sample lists about 280,000 clones, around 90% occurring once. Sequences were obtained from PBMCs or T cells enriched from blood (not recorded which). The receptor source for this set is a woman in her twenties or thirties who had recovered from COVID-19.

The V gene is TRBV10-3, the J gene TRBJ1-2, with a possible D match to TRBD1 (6 bases). Per germline, CDR1 ENHRY and CDR2 SYGVKD. The ends were cut back, 6 bases at V and 0 bases at J, with 20 bases in the middle. The CDR3 length is 17 residues. Here the CDR3 reads CAISEEKNGTPNYGYTF. CDR3 bases: TGTGCCATCAGCGAAGAAAAGAACGGGACACCTAACTATGGCTACACCTTC.

The CDR3 loop is CASSRTGNSPLHF. CDR3 nucleotides: TGTGCCAGCAGCCGGACAGGAAATTCACCCCTCCACTTT. V usage is TRBV3-1 (or the pseudogene TRBV3-2) and J usage is TRBJ1-6; 7 bases fit TRBD1. In germline, CDR1 is LGHDT, CDR2 YNNKEL (reference sequence). V lost 4 bases to trimming and J lost 7 bases; unmatched junction nucleotides: 1. The CDR3 length is 13 residues.

This clone was seen once. The chain is built from TRBV3-1 (or the pseudogene TRBV3-2) and TRBJ1-4, with TRBD1 as a possible D gene (6 bases). This CDR3 comprises 11 residues. In germline, CDR1 is LGHDT, CDR2 YNNKEL (reference sequence). V gave up 1 base and J gave up 13 bases, with 7 bases separating them. CDR3 residues: CASSQGGGLFF. For the CDR3, the DNA is TGTGCCAGCAGCCAAGGAGGGGGACTGTTTTTT.

This chain joins TRBV5-1 and TRBJ2-3, with D uncertain. The CDR3 is made up of 15 amino acids. With 2 bases removed from V and 0 bases from J, the gap between germline ends came to 10 bases. CDR1 SGHRS and CDR2 YFSETQ come from the germline V gene. In DNA, the CDR3 is TGCGCCAGCAGCTTCGGCGGAACTAGCACAGATACGCAGTATTTT. Translating it yields CASSFGGTSTDTQYF. Full variable domain (rest looked up from reference TRBV5-1 and TRBJ2-3): KAGVTQTPRYLIKTRGQQVTLSCSPISGHRSVSWYQQTPGQGLQFLFEYFSETQRNKGNFPGRFSGRQFSNSRSEMNVSTLELGDSALYLCASSFGGTSTDTQYFGPGTRLTVL.

Concerning this clone: Its ends do not fully match the called genes, so a read error is possible. CDR3 nucleotides: TGTGACAGCAGCTTAGCATATACAGGGTTTGGGAGAAATGAGCAGTTCTTC. This gives the protein CDSSLAYTGFGRNEQFF. The chain joins TRBV11-3 to TRBJ2-1; D is perhaps TRBD1 (6 bases). The CDR3 is 17 residues long. CDR1 is SGHNT, CDR2 YENEEA, per germline.

This clone has more than one count but fewer than ten. The J gene is TRBJ1-2, the V gene TRBV5-6, with D uncertain. The CDR3 loop spans 14 amino acids. V shed 4 bases and J shed 7 bases, with 17 bases lying between them. Germline lookup yields CDR1 SGHDT and CDR2 YYEEEE. The CDR3 sequence is CASSERFSRRGYTF. Written as DNA, the CDR3 is TGTGCCAGCAGCGAGAGGTTTAGCCGGCGTGGCTACACCTTC.

This clone appeared a single time. V gene TRBV27 combines with J gene TRBJ1-6; TRBD1 agrees at 10 bases. The CDR3 loop spans 17 amino acids. In germline, CDR1 is MNHEY, CDR2 SMNVEV (reference sequence). Losses at the gene ends were 2 bases for V and 7 bases for J; bases not matched to a gene: 8. As DNA, the CDR3 is TGTGCCAGCAGTTTAAGGATACCGGGACAGGGGAATTCACCCCTCCACTTT. Translating gives CASSLRIPGQGNSPLHF.

The rearrangement links TRBV27 to TRBJ2-3; TRBD2 aligns across 7 bases. Germline assignment: CDR1 MNHEY and CDR2 SMNVEV (reference sequence). This CDR3 comprises 15 residues. Germline trimming cut 3 bases from V and 2 bases from J; bases unmatched to any gene: 5. CDR3 bases: TGTGCCAGCAGTTTTGTGGGAGGGAACACAGATACGCAGTATTTT. Amino acid sequence: CASSFVGGNTDTQYF.

V and J are TRBV7-9 and TRBJ1-2; 10 bases agree with TRBD1. Trimming at V came to 5 bases and at J to 5 bases, leaving 14 bases not matched to a gene. Germline V gives CDR1 SEHNR, CDR2 FQNEAQ (reference sequence). CDR3 size: 17 residues. CDR3 bases: TGTGCCAGCAGCCTAGTGGGACAGGGGAGGCCCGTATATGGCTACACCTTC. Its protein product is CASSLVGQGRPVYGYTF.

The J gene is TRBJ1-2, the V gene TRBV6-5; maybe TRBD1 (6 bases). This CDR3 is built from 14 residues. CDR1 and CDR2 (germline): MNHEY, SVGAGI. V was cut by 5 bases and J by 4 bases, with 14 bases left in between. CDR3 sequence reads: CASSPKGELYGYTF. CDR3 DNA: TGTGCCAGCAGTCCTAAGGGGGAGCTCTATGGCTACACCTTC.